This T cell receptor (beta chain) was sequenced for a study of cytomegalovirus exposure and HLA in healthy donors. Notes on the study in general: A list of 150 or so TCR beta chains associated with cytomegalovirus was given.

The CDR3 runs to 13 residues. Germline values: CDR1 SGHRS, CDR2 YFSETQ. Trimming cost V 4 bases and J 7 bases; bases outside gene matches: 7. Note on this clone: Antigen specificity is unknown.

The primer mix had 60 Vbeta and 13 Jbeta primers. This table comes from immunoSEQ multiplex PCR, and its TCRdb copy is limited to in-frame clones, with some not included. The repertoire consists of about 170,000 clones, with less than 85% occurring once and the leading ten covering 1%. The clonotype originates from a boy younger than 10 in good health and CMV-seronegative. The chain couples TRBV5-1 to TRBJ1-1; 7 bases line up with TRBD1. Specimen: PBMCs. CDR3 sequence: CASSEGQSNEAFF. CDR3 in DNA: TGCGCCAGCAGCGAGGGACAGTCTAATGAAGCTTTCTTT.